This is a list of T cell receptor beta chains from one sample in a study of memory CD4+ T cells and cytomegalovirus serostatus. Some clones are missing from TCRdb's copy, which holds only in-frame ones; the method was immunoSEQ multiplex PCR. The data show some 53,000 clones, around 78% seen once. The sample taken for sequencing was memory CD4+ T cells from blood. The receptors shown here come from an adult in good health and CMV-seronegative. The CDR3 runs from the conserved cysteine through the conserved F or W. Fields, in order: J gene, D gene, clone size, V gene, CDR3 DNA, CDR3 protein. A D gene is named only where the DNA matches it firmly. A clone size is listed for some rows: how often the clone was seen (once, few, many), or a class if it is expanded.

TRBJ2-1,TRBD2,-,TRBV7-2,TGTGCCAGCAGCCGTAGCGGGGGGGCACACAATGAGCAGTTCTTC,CASSRSGGAHNEQFF
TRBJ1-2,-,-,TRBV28,TGTGCCAGCAGGTCTGGGGGGCCTGCCATCTATGGCTACACCTTC,CASRSGGPAIYGYTF
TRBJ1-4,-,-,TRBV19,TGTGCCAGTAGTTATCAGTCGGGGGAGGCGAAAAAACTGTTTTTT,CASSYQSGEAKKLFF
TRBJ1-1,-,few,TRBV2,TGTGCCAGCAGTGTGAAGCCGAACACTGAAGCTTTCTTT,CASSVKPNTEAFF
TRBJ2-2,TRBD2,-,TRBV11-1,TGTGCCAGCAGCTTAGTGGGGACTAGCGCCGGGGAGCTGTTTTTT,CASSLVGTSAGELFF
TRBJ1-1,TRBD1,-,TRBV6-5,TGTGCCAGCAGCCGACAGGGGATGAACACTGAAGCTTTCTTT,CASSRQGMNTEAFF
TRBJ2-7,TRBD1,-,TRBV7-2,TGTGCCAGCAGCAGCCGGACAGGGGGCTTTTACGAGCAGTACTTC,CASSSRTGGFYEQYF
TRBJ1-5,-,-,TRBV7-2,TGTGCCAGCAGCTCCAGGTTGAGCAATCAGCCCCAGCATTTT,CASSSRLSNQPQHF
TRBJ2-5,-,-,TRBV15,TGTGCCACCAGCAGAGATACGGGGATGGAGACCCAGTACTTC,CATSRDTGMETQYF
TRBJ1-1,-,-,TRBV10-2,TGCGCCGTCACATTGAGGGGTTCTGAAGCTTTCTTT,CAVTLRGSEAFF
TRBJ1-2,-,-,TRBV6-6,TGTGCCAGCAGTTACTCAGCAGGGACGGATGGCTACACCTTC,CASSYSAGTDGYTF
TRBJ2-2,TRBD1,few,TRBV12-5,TGTGCTAGTGGACCGGGACAGTCGAACACCGGGGAGCTGTTTTTT,CASGPGQSNTGELFF
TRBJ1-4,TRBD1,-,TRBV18,TGTGCCAGCTCAGACAGGGCCCTAACAACTAATGAAAAACTGTTTTTT,CASSDRALTTNEKLFF
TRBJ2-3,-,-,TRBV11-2,TGTGCCAGCAGCTTAGACAGGGTTCTCACAGATACGCAGTATTTT,CASSLDRVLTDTQYF
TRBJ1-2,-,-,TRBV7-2,TGTGCCAGCAGCTTGGGTTGGCAGGGGAACTATGGCTACACCTTC,CASSLGWQGNYGYTF
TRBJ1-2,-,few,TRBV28,TGTGCCAGCAGTTTGGTTGAATCTGGATGGTATGGCTACACCTTC,CASSLVESGWYGYTF
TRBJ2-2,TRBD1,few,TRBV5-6,TGTGCCAGCAGCTTTGGGACAGGGTATACCGGGGAGCTGTTTTTT,CASSFGTGYTGELFF
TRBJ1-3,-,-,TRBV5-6,TGTGCCAGCAGCTCGGGACTTGGGTCCGGAAACACCATATATTTT,CASSSGLGSGNTIYF
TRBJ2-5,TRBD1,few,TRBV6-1,TGTGCCAGCAGTGAATTTAGGGGGCCCCAAGAGACCCAGTACTTC,CASSEFRGPQETQYF
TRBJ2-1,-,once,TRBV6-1,TGTGCCAGCAGTGAAGCGCTTCGAAATGAGCAGTTCTTC,CASSEALRNEQFF
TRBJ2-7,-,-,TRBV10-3,TGTGCCATCAGCGTGTCGTACGAGCAGTACTTC,CAISVSYEQYF
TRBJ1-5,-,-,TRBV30,TGTGCCTGGAGTGAGGGGATGGATCAGCCCCAGCATTTT,CAWSEGMDQPQHF
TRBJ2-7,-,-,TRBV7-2,TGTGCCAGCAGCTTAGGGCCCCGGCTGCGGGAGCAGTACTTC,CASSLGPRLREQYF
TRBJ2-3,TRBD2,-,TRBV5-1,TGCGCCAGCAGCGGCCTGGGAGCGGGGGGGCGGGATACGCAGTATTTT,CASSGLGAGGRDTQYF
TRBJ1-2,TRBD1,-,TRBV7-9,TGTGCCAGCAGCTTTACAGGGGGCGGCTATGGCTACACCTTC,CASSFTGGGYGYTF
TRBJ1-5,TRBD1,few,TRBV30,TGTGCCTGGAGTGTACAAGAGGGGGCGCCCCAGCATTTT,CAWSVQEGAPQHF
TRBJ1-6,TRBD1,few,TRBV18,TGTGCCAGCTCACTCCCAGGGGGGAATTCACCCCTCCACTTT,CASSLPGGNSPLHF
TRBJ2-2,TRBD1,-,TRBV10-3,TGTGCCATCAAAGTAGGGAGGACAGGGGACACCGGGGAGCTGTTTTTT,CAIKVGRTGDTGELFF
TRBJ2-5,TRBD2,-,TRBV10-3,TGTGCCAGCGGGGGGCCGGGAAGTGAGACCCAGTACTTC,CASGGPGSETQYF
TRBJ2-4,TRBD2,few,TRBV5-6,TGTGCCAGCAGCTCCCGGACGGGGGGTAGAAACATTCAGTACTTC,CASSSRTGGRNIQYF
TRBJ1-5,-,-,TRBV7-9,TGTGCCAGCAGCTTAGGCCAGGGGCCGTCGTATAGCAATCAGCCCCAGCATTTT,CASSLGQGPSYSNQPQHF
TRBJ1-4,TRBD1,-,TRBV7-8,TGTGCCAGCGACAGGGGTGATGAAAAACTGTTTTTT,CASDRGDEKLFF
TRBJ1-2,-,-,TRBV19,TGTGCCAGTAAGGCCTCCGGGGTAGGCCAATATGGCTACACCTTC,CASKASGVGQYGYTF
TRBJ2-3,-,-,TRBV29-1,TGCAGCGTTGGATTCGGGGATACGCAGTATTTT,CSVGFGDTQYF
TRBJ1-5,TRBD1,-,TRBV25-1,TGTGCCAGCAGTGAAGCGGGACAGTATCAGCCCCAGCATTTT,CASSEAGQYQPQHF
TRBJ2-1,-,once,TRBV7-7,TGTGCCAGCAGCTCATTACGGGACCACTTCGATGAGCAGTTCTTC,CASSSLRDHFDEQFF
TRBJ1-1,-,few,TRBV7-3,TGTGCCAGCAGCTCAGCCATGAACACTGAAGCTTTCTTT,CASSSAMNTEAFF
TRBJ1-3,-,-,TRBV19,TGTGCCAGTAGTAGGCGTCGGGGAGACTCTGGAAACACCATATATTTT,CASSRRRGDSGNTIYF
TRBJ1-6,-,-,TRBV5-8,TGTGCCAGCAGCTCAGGGACCGCTCCTGGGGATTCACCCCTCCACTTT,CASSSGTAPGDSPLHF
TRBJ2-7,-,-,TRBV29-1,TGCAGCGTTGCCACTGGCACCTACGAGCAGTACTTC,CSVATGTYEQYF